These T cell receptor beta chains were read from a single sample in a study of OX40 agonist ivuxolimab in advanced cancers. Using immunoSEQ multiplex PCR, the repertoire was profiled, and TCRdb retains in-frame clones only, with some absent. This table holds tens of thousands of clones, 82% found once. The input for sequencing was CD4+ or CD8+ T cells sorted from blood, taken in a trial of the OX40 agonist ivuxolimab. The receptors stem from an adult with an advanced solid tumor such as melanoma, head and neck, liver or kidney cancer. CDR3s include the opening cysteine and the closing phenylalanine or tryptophan. A D gene is named only where the DNA matches it firmly. Some rows have no size entry. The others give once, few or many, or a class for an expanded clone.

V gene	D gene	J gene	clone size	CDR3 DNA	CDR3 protein
TRBV7-2	-	TRBJ1-1	-	TGTGCCAGCAGCCAAAGTAGGAATAGGGAAGCTTTCTTT	CASSQSRNREAFF
TRBV4-1	TRBD1	TRBJ2-3	-	TGCGCCAGCAGCACCCAGACAGGGTCGAGGACAGATACGCAGTATTTT	CASSTQTGSRTDTQYF
TRBV23-1	TRBD1	TRBJ1-5	-	TGCGCCAGCCTGAGACAGGGGGTAAATCAGCCCCAGCATTTT	CASLRQGVNQPQHF
TRBV27	TRBD2	TRBJ2-4	-	TGTGCCAGCAGGCAAGACGGAAGGGAGGGAAACATTCAGTACTTC	CASRQDGREGNIQYF
TRBV14	-	TRBJ2-1	-	TGTGCCAGCAGCCAGGCTAGGGCCGGGGAGCAGTTCTTC	CASSQARAGEQFF
TRBV19	TRBD1	TRBJ1-5	-	TGTGCCAGTAGTATGACTAGGACAGGCTTTAGCAATCAGCCCCAGCATTTT	CASSMTRTGFSNQPQHF
TRBV11-3	TRBD1	TRBJ2-5	few	TGTGCCAGCAGCCGCGGCAAAACAGGGGCTGGAGAGACCCAGTACTTC	CASSRGKTGAGETQYF
TRBV9	-	TRBJ1-4	-	TGTGCCAGCAGCGTTTCCACCCAGCGAAGTGAAAAACTGTTTTTT	CASSVSTQRSEKLFF
TRBV11-3	-	TRBJ1-2	-	TGTGCCAGCAGCTTACACGGGGGCTGGAACTATGGCTACACCTTC	CASSLHGGWNYGYTF
TRBV7-2	-	TRBJ2-3	-	TGTGCCAGCACCGGGGGAGGTAGCACAGATACGCAGTATTTT	CASTGGGSTDTQYF
TRBV10-3	-	TRBJ1-2	-	TGTGCCATCAGTGATTCCCTTACTAACTATGGCTACACCTTC	CAISDSLTNYGYTF
TRBV18	-	TRBJ1-1	-	TGTGCCAGCTCACCACCACGGGGGCAGGGGAAGAACACTGAAGCTTTCTTT	CASSPPRGQGKNTEAFF
TRBV30	-	TRBJ1-1	-	TGTGCCTGGAGTGAATTCCGGAACACTGAAGCTTTCTTT	CAWSEFRNTEAFF
TRBV19	TRBD1	TRBJ2-1	-	TGTGCCAGTAGATGGGACAGGAGCTCCTACAATGAGCAGTTCTTC	CASRWDRSSYNEQFF
TRBV2	TRBD1	TRBJ1-1	-	TGTGCCAGCAGCAGACAGGGGAACACTGAAGCTTTCTTT	CASSRQGNTEAFF
TRBV28	-	TRBJ1-5	-	TGTGCCAGCGTGGGGGGGGCAGGAGGCAATCAGCCCCAGCATTTT	CASVGGAGGNQPQHF